This T cell receptor (beta chain) comes out of a study of early T cells in non-severe SARS-CoV-2 infection. Overall study findings and caveats: Reliance on VDJdb matching favored anti-spike CD8 responses; private and CD4 specificities were missed.

As concerns this clonotype: Its antigen is unknown.

Trimming shortened V by 0 bases and J by 2 bases, and 5 bases separated the two germline ends. CDR1 is KGHSH and CDR2 is LQKENI in the germline V gene. The CDR3 runs 14 residues. Individual cDNA molecules each received unique molecular identifiers attached to them. TCRdb re-called the 5' RACE reads through MiXCR, storing one row per CDR3 protein. The sample records some 73,000 distinct CDR3 sequences, 10% to 15% being singletons. V is TRBV18 and J is TRBJ2-1; D unresolved. Sequencing was performed on whole blood. The clonotype originates from an adult who was a healthcare worker with PCR-confirmed SARS-CoV-2 infection or an uninfected control (not recorded which). CDR3 nucleotide sequence: TGTGCCAGCTCACCACCCTCGCCCTACAATGAGCAGTTCTTC. It yields the protein CASSPPSPYNEQFF. Filled out from reference TRBV18 and TRBJ2-1, the complete variable domain reads NAGVMQNPRHLVRRRGQEARLRCSPMKGHSHVYWYRQLPEEGLKFMVYLQKENIIDESGMPKERFSAEFPKEGPSILRIQQVVRGDSAAYFCASSPPSPYNEQFFGPGTRLTVL.